This TCR beta chain came from a study of cytomegalovirus exposure and HLA in healthy donors. Primers: 60 Vbeta forward and 13 Jbeta reverse. The repertoire was sequenced with immunoSEQ multiplex PCR; TCRdb's copy has only in-frame clones and lacks some. The sample has about 170,000 clones; around three quarters are singletons. The CDR3 is 16 residues long. Per germline, CDR1 MNHNS and CDR2 SASEGT. The trim removed 2 bases at V and 9 bases at J, leaving 7 bases unmatched. The sequence derives from a woman in her forties or fifties in good health and CMV-seronegative. Sequencing input: PBMCs. V and J are TRBV6-1 and TRBJ1-6; the match to TRBD1 covers 10 bases. CDR3 coding DNA: TGTGCCAGCAGTGAATGGGACAGGGGAGGTAGTTCACCCCTCCACTTT. This codes for CASSEWDRGGSSPLHF.